Here is one T cell receptor beta chain with its context. This clonotype was observed at least ten times. It lacks a known antigen. No base quality values were provided; no much bigger clone lies one nucleotide off. The library relied on 5' RACE. TCRdb shows the sequencer as NextSeq 500. In the TCR library protocol, a unique molecular identifier was attached to each TCR cDNA molecule so that PCR and sequencing errors could be corrected. On the study's bioinformatics: TCR identification, UMI-based error correction and CDR3 extraction were all carried out with Decombinator tools. TCRs above a frequency of 2 per 1,000, corresponding to the top 1% of the tumor frequency distribution, were defined as expanded. Renyi diversity was computed with the R vegan package after each repertoire had been subsampled 100 times to 5,000 TCRs. CDR3 similarity networks were built from amino acid triplet string-kernel similarity, with CDR3s being connected when pairwise similarity was above 0.82. The public reads were run again by TCRdb, first through fastp at Q25 and then through MiXCR, and only productive beta chains were kept. Rows with a matching CDR3 protein are joined into one entry that keeps the most common DNA and genes. The V and J calls shown here were made by TCRdb, not taken from the authors' results. This sample holds more than 30,000 distinct CDR3 sequences; about 10% were observed only once. The ten top clones hold approximately 26% of the sample.

V is shortened by 4 bases, J by 0 bases, and the region joining them spans 18 bases. Based on the germline V gene (reference sequence), the CDR1 and CDR2 sequences are LGHDT and YNNKEL. The CDR3 sequence holds 17 residues, the cysteine and phenylalanine included. This entry keeps only the CDR3 DNA: 51 bases, framed from base 1. The data were taken from a study of spatial heterogeneity in lung cancer (dated by TCRdb to about 2019). Concerning the study at large: Donors were some 78 patients with early-stage, untreated non-small cell lung cancer from the lung TRACERx cohort. Follow-up PBMC samples were sequenced whenever available, with the median time to follow-up being around 2 years after resection. More beta-chain than alpha-chain transcripts were consistently detected, likely reflecting higher beta-chain transcript abundance. In the raw uncorrected reads, each unique combination of TCR and UMI appeared more than ten times on average. TCR alpha and beta repertoires were quantitatively compared across multiple tumor regions, matched nontumor lung and blood in non-small cell lung cancer. The study linked features of the TCR repertoire to counts of nonsynonymous mutations, which were determined by whole-exome sequencing of tumor tissue. Both alpha and beta chains were TCR-sequenced in samples taken at surgery, namely 220 tumor regions, fewer than 85 matched nontumor lung samples and 50 to 60 PBMC samples.

What the research found in general, with its limitations: Comparisons of baseline and follow-up blood repertoires included only 14 patients. Additional single-cell paired TCR alpha and beta sequencing was considered necessary to confirm, at a functional level, the hypothesis that regional TCRs recognize regional mutations. Ubiquitous expanded tumor TCRs showed up in blood more often at tumor resection than at routine follow-up.

This specimen's time point label, per the study, means: blood at routine non-recurrence follow-up after resection. Without any cell sorting, TCR sequencing was performed on whole RNA extracted either from tumor and nontumor lung tissue or from cryopreserved PBMC samples. A patient was chosen for TCR sequencing only when enough RNA was available from at least two tumor regions. This specimen consisted of PBMCs, obtained at follow-up. The receptor comes from a female donor with early-stage non-small cell lung cancer. The V and J genes are TRBV3-1 and TRBJ1-2; the D gene is unclear. The CDR3 protein sequence reads: CASSPRLFTVANYGYTF. The sequenced DNA: TGTGCCAGCAGCCCGCGGTTATTTACAGTCGCTAACTATGGCTACACCTTC. The full variable domain, completed from the reference TRBV3-1 and TRBJ1-2 proteins outside the CDR3, reads DTAVSQTPKYLVTQMGNDKSIKCEQNLGHDTMYWYKQDSKKFLKIMFSYNNKELIINETVPNRFSPKSPDKAHLNLHINSLELGDSAVYFCASSPRLFTVANYGYTFGSGTRLTVV.